This T cell receptor beta chain was sequenced for a study of T-cell reconstitution after alpha-beta-depleted transplantation in children listed by TCRdb under 2016. About the study as a whole: T-cell immune reconstitution after TCRalphabeta/CD19-depleted allogeneic hematopoietic cell transplantation in children was quantitatively tracked in the study by means of TCR repertoire profiling. Broad study findings and their caveats: In some patients, the high TCRbeta diversity seen at day 60 was put down to recipient T cells and intrathymic progenitors that had survived conditioning. Over subsequent months, a decline in hyperexpanded clone frequencies was noted, and after one year, T-cell counts and TCRbeta diversity were mostly ascribed to newly produced T cells. The apparently early alphabetaT-cell count recovery about two months after transplant was reportedly dependent on only several hundred rapidly expanded clones derived from non-depleted graft cells.

The library was obtained by PCR. For sequencing, an Illumina HiSeq 2500 was employed. Molecular barcoding was employed in the preparation of TCR libraries, with unique molecular identifiers being used to normalize TCRbeta repertoire quantification. Through fastp at Q25 and MiXCR, TCRdb rebuilt clones from the public reads, retaining in-frame beta chains. Every entry covers one CDR3 protein and lists the most common genes and DNA from its rows. Present in this sample are about a million distinct CDR3 sequences, roughly 29% of which were seen just once. The top ten clonotypes cover over 25% of the sample. Deletion took 7 bases off V and 10 bases off J, with a span of 14 bases between the germline ends. CDR1 and CDR2 are drawn from the germline V gene: SNHLY, FYNNEI. The CDR3 contains 12 residues, cysteine and phenylalanine counted. The DNA shown is the 36-base CDR3, in frame from base 1. Worth noting for this clonotype: Its antigen is unknown. Base-call qualities are not available, and no considerably larger clone is one nucleotide away.

The treatment or condition label on this specimen signifies: allogeneic hematopoietic cell transplantation with graft depleted of TCRalphabeta T cells and CD19 B cells. TCRalphabeta/CD19-depleted allogeneic hematopoietic cell grafts were given to the transplant recipients, all of whom were children. The receptor's source is a boy under two years old who had a stem cell transplant for SCID, so the T cells may come from the graft donor. Sequencing was performed on PBMCs, mostly from graft donor cells, taken 360 days after TCRalphabeta/CD19-depleted stem cell transplant. Recombination connected TRBV2 to TRBJ2-1, and TRBD2 may be the D gene, going by 5 matching bases. The nucleotide sequence is given as TGTGCCAGCATCGAGGGTCTAAACGAGCAGTTCTTC. Its coded protein is CASIEGLNEQFF. The full variable domain, completed from the reference TRBV2 and TRBJ2-1 proteins outside the CDR3, reads EPEVTQTPSHQVTQMGQEVILRCVPISNHLYFYWYRQILGQKVEFLVSFYNNEISEKSEIFDDQFSVERPDGSNFTLKIRSTKLEDSAMYFCASIEGLNEQFFGPGTRLTVL.